Below are 26 T cell receptor beta chains sequenced from a single sample in a study of T cell clonality in common variable immunodeficiency. The repertoire was sequenced with immunoSEQ multiplex PCR; TCRdb's copy has only in-frame clones and lacks some. The sample contains 75,000 to 85,000 clones, none of them singletons. The specimen sequenced was peripheral blood mononuclear cells. The source is a person aged 18-70 years in good health.

This clone was recorded many times. With the read ending 3 residues before the CDR3 end, the germline J gene is used to fill in that end. This chain links TRBV20-1 with TRBJ1-4; maybe TRBD1 (6 bases). This CDR3 has 16 residues. Per germline, CDR1 DFQATT and CDR2 SNEGSKA (reference sequence). Deletions cut 3 bases from V and 7 bases from J, with 21 bases between. CDR3 DNA (partial): TGCAGTGCTAGGGGCGACGGGGCAGGGGTGGGTGAAAAA. This codes for CSARGDGAGVGEK. The whole CDR3 sequence is CSARGDGAGVGEKLFF.

This clone was seen many times. The CDR3 is cut off 3 residues early in the read; its end comes from the germline J gene. The chain carries TRBV19 and TRBJ2-7, with TRBD2 identical over 9 bases. The ends lost 5 bases at V and 0 bases at J; junction bases unmatched: 2. Germline lookup yields CDR1 LNHDA and CDR2 SQIVND (reference sequence). This CDR3 comprises 14 residues. The sequenced CDR3 bases are TGTGCCAGTAGTTATAGCGGGAGCTCCTACGAG. Its protein product is CASSYSGSSYE. From start to end, the CDR3 is CASSYSGSSYEQYF.

This clone was observed many times. Read sequence stops 3 residues before the CDR3 end, and the germline J gene provides the missing end. The genes are TRBV5-1 and TRBJ1-2, with 10 bases aligning to TRBD1. V dropped 0 bases and J dropped 2; count of bases not matched to a gene: 1. Germline V gives CDR1 SGHRS, CDR2 YFSETQ. The CDR3 contains 15 residues. CDR3 DNA, as far as it was read: TGCGCCAGCAGCTTGGCGACAGGGGGCAACTATGGC. Translating gives CASSLATGGNYG. The complete CDR3 sequence is CASSLATGGNYGYTF.

The table lists this clone with many counts. The read ends 3 residues before the CDR3 terminus; that terminus is restored from the germline J gene. The V gene is TRBV5-1, the J gene TRBJ1-5, with D perhaps matching TRBD1 (5 bases). CDR3 length equals 14 residues. Germline V gene sequence: CDR1 SGHRS, CDR2 YFSETQ. The CDR3 here is CASRRKDGGEPQHF. The covered CDR3 bases are TGCGCCAGCCGAAGGAAGGACGGGGGAGAACCC.

This clone came up many times. The read stops 3 residues short of the end of the CDR3; the missing end is completed from the germline J gene. The chain carries TRBV19 and TRBJ2-2, with 7 bases that match TRBD1. The CDR3 length is 16 residues. Germline-derived CDR1 and CDR2 are LNHDA and SQIVND (reference sequence). V lost 4 bases to trimming and J lost 4 bases; unmatched junction nucleotides: 9. CDR3 residues: CASSTRTGSLTGELFF. Partial CDR3 DNA: TGTGCCAGTAGTACACGGACAGGCAGCCTCACCGGGGAG.

This clone was seen repeatedly, ten times or more. The missing CDR3 end, 3 residues past where the read stops, is filled in from the germline J gene. The chain couples TRBV19 to TRBJ1-5; TRBD1 matches 10 bases. Germline lookup yields CDR1 LNHDA and CDR2 SQIVND (reference sequence). The trim removed 6 bases at V and 0 bases at J, leaving 14 bases unmatched. The CDR3 has 19 residues. CDR3 DNA, as far as it was read: TGTGCCAGTAGCCCATCAATGGACAGGGGGAGGTATAGCAATCAGCCC. This codes for CASSPSMDRGRYSNQP. The complete CDR3 protein is CASSPSMDRGRYSNQPQHF.

This clone was observed many times. This chain's CDR3 is CASSRGLAGNGEQYF. The DNA read from the CDR3 is TGTGCCAGCAGCCGGGGACTAGCGGGAAATGGCGAG. The chain couples TRBV11-2 to TRBJ2-7; 13 positions agree with TRBD2. The sequence runs out 3 residues before the end of the CDR3; the remainder is reconstructed from the germline J gene. Germline CDR1 reads SGHAT; CDR2 reads FQNNGV. Germline trimming cut 5 bases from V and 6 bases from J; bases unmatched to any gene: 7. The CDR3 runs 15 residues.

This clone has ten or more counts. The CDR3 end lies 3 residues beyond the end of the read and is filled in from the germline J gene. The rearrangement joins TRBV20-1 to TRBJ1-1, with D possibly TRBD1 on 6 matching bases. The CDR3 length is 12 residues. Per germline, CDR1 DFQATT and CDR2 SNEGSKA (reference sequence). CDR3 sequence: CSAPLPGEGAFF. The CDR3 bases that were read are TGCAGTGCTCCATTACCAGGGGAGGGA.

This clone was found many times. The CDR3 end lies 3 residues beyond the end of the read and is filled in from the germline J gene. This sequence joins TRBV5-1 and TRBJ2-2; D might be TRBD2 (6 bases). This CDR3 has 15 amino acids. CDR1 is SGHRS, CDR2 YFSETQ, per germline. V gave up 0 bases and J gave up 4 bases, with 10 bases separating them. The DNA read from the CDR3 is TGCGCCAGCAGCTTGGTGGGGGGATCCACCGGGGAG. Translation gives CASSLVGGSTGE. The whole CDR3 sequence is CASSLVGGSTGELFF.

This clone showed up many times. The read terminates 3 residues before the CDR3 end, so the remaining end is supplied by the germline J gene. The V gene is TRBV20-1, the J gene TRBJ2-7; TRBD1 agrees at 8 bases. The CDR3 spans 17 residues. CDR1 DFQATT and CDR2 SNEGSKA come from the germline V gene (reference sequence). The V and J ends lost 6 bases and 2 bases, in that order; junction bases with no gene match: 18. The covered CDR3 bases are TGCAGTGCCACCCTACTTGACAGGGGAAGAGAACCCTACGAG. Protein sequence: CSATLLDRGREPYE. The CDR3 as a whole reads CSATLLDRGREPYEQYF.

Many counts were recorded for this clone. The sequence runs out 3 residues before the end of the CDR3; the remainder is reconstructed from the germline J gene. The chain couples TRBV6-1 to TRBJ1-4; D is perhaps TRBD1 (5 bases). V dropped 2 bases and J dropped 4 bases, with 11 bases sitting between them. CDR1 MNHNS and CDR2 SASEGT come from the germline V gene. This CDR3 region has 15 residues. The CDR3 DNA, read in part, is TGTGCCAGCAGTGAACTGCCAGGGTTTAATGAAAAA. It encodes CASSELPGFNEK. Given in full, the CDR3 is CASSELPGFNEKLFF.

This clone was observed at least ten times. The read comes to an end 3 residues before the CDR3 does, leaving the germline J gene to fill in the end. The chain has TRBV20-1 and TRBJ2-7; 13 bases are a match to TRBD2. V lost 0 bases and J lost 1; bases outside the gene matches: 18. The germline CDR1 and CDR2 sequences are DFQATT and SNEGSKA (reference sequence). CDR3 length equals 21 residues. Incomplete CDR3 DNA: TGCAGTGCTAGAGATTGGGCATCTGGACTAGCGGGGGTTGCTCGATCCTACGAG. This sequence encodes CSARDWASGLAGVARSYE. The CDR3 reads in full as CSARDWASGLAGVARSYEQYF.

This clone was seen repeatedly, ten times or more. The read ends 3 residues early relative to the CDR3; the germline J gene fills the gap. This chain uses TRBV28 with TRBJ2-3; 9 bases match TRBD2. Germline CDR1 is MDHEN and CDR2 is SYDVKM. V gave up 6 bases and J gave up 0 bases; unmatched junction bases: 7. The CDR3 totals 16 residues. The CDR3 region is CASRKGLAGSTDTQYF. The sequenced CDR3 bases are TGTGCCAGCAGAAAGGGACTAGCAGGGAGCACAGATACG.

This clone has more than one count but fewer than ten. The sequenced fragment ends 3 residues before the CDR3 boundary, so the rest is inferred from the germline J gene. The chain recombines TRBV19 with TRBJ2-1; D is possibly TRBD2 (5 bases). Deletions cut 7 bases from V and 0 bases from J, with 19 bases between. The CDR3 extends over 17 amino acids. Germline-derived CDR1 and CDR2 are LNHDA and SQIVND (reference sequence). The CDR3 DNA, read in part, is TGTGCCAGTACTCAGAGGGTGTCCCTAAGCTCCTACAATGAG. It encodes CASTQRVSLSSYNE. The complete CDR3 reads CASTQRVSLSSYNEQFF.

This clone was observed many times. CDR3 region: CASSVTGPYTGELFF. The CDR3 DNA, read in part, is TGTGCCAGCAGCGTAACAGGGCCTTACACCGGGGAG. V and J are TRBV6-4 and TRBJ2-2, with D possibly being TRBD1 (6 bases). Read data end 3 residues before the CDR3 end; the end is taken from the germline J gene. In germline, CDR1 is MRHNA, CDR2 SNTAGT. There are 15 residues in the CDR3. V was cut by 6 bases and J by 3 bases, with 14 bases left in between.

Comment on this clone: The CDR3 is cut off 3 residues early in the read; its end comes from the germline J gene. The gene calls are TRBV20-1 and TRBJ2-7, with 11 bases fitting TRBD1. Germline CDR1 DFQATT, CDR2 SNEGSKA (reference sequence). V trimming: 6 bases; J trimming: 0 bases; junction bases outside the gene matches: 7. CDR3 length: 15 residues. CDR3 loop: CSAAKGTGGSYEQYF. Partial CDR3 DNA: TGCAGTGCCGCAAAAGGGACAGGGGGCTCCTACGAG.

This clone has a count of ten or more. The CDR3 end lies 3 residues beyond the end of the read and is filled in from the germline J gene. This chain links TRBV14 with TRBJ1-3; no definite D call. Germline assignment: CDR1 SGHDN and CDR2 FVKESK. The CDR3 length is 15 residues. V was shortened by 4 bases and J by 0 bases, with 10 bases between the two germline ends. CDR3: CASSPRIFSGNTIYF. CDR3 bases read: TGTGCCAGCAGCCCCAGAATTTTCTCTGGAAACACC.

There are many counts of this clone. The CDR3 is cut off 3 residues early in the read; its end comes from the germline J gene. The rearrangement links TRBV19 to TRBJ1-2, with 7 bases lining up with TRBD1. V was pared by 5 bases and J by 5 bases, with 5 bases of the junction left unmatched. Germline V gene data show CDR1 as LNHDA and CDR2 as SQIVND (reference sequence). CDR3 length: 13 residues. The sequenced part of the CDR3 DNA is TGTGCCAGTAGTCCAGACAGGGCTTATGGC. Translation: CASSPDRAYG. The whole CDR3 sequence reads CASSPDRAYGYTF.

In its sample, this clone was seen many times. The read ends 3 residues shy of where the CDR3 ends; the end is completed using the germline J gene. This chain connects TRBV2 to TRBJ2-7, with unresolved D. The V end was cut by 8 bases, the J end by 0 bases, with 14 bases between. Per germline, CDR1 SNHLY and CDR2 FYNNEI. The length of the CDR3 is 14 residues. This chain's CDR3 is CASALGWPSYEQYF. The CDR3 bases that were read are TGTGCCAGCGCCCTCGGGTGGCCCTCCTACGAG.

This clone has a handful of counts. The observed sequence ends 3 residues before the CDR3 terminus, with the missing tail filled in from the germline J gene. The chain employs TRBV11-2 and TRBJ2-7, with 10 bases fitting TRBD1. CDR3 length equals 15 residues. Germline trimming cut 4 bases from V and 6 bases from J; bases unmatched to any gene: 9. From germline, CDR1 is SGHAT and CDR2 FQNNGV. The covered CDR3 bases are TGTGCCAGCAGCTACATGCCGGGACAGGGGCTCGAG. Encoded protein: CASSYMPGQGLE. The whole CDR3 protein reads CASSYMPGQGLEQYF. The full variable domain, its missing parts supplied by reference TRBV11-2 and TRBJ2-7, is EAGVAQSPRYKIIEKRQSVAFWCNPISGHATLYWYQQILGQGPKLLIQFQNNGVVDDSQLPKDRFSAERLKGVDSTLKIQPAKLEDSAVYLCASSYMPGQGLEQYFGPGTRLTVT.

This clone was seen a handful of times. At one boundary the junction diverges from the germline segment, which might be a read error. The CDR3 end falls 3 residues outside the read, so it is completed with the germline J gene. This rearrangement joins TRBV7-8 to TRBJ2-1, with D possibly TRBD2 on 6 matching bases. This CDR3 is built from 14 residues. Germline V gene sequence: CDR1 SGHVS, CDR2 FQNEAQ. CDR3: CASSLRDSDNEQFF. The sequenced part of the CDR3 DNA is TGTGCCAGCAGCTTAAGGGACTCCGACAATGAG.

This clone came up many times. The sequenced part of the CDR3 DNA is TGTGCCAGCAGCCAAGATAGATCCACCCTAGCGGGCACAGATACG. This sequence encodes CASSQDRSTLAGTDT. In full, the CDR3 is CASSQDRSTLAGTDTQYF. The chain is built from TRBV14 and TRBJ2-3; 7 bases are a match to TRBD2. The read ends 3 residues early relative to the CDR3; the germline J gene fills the gap. The CDR3 sequence is 18 residues long. V gave up 0 bases and J gave up 1 base; unmatched junction bases: 10. Germline V lookup: CDR1 SGHDN, CDR2 FVKESK.

This clone appeared many times. The read ends 3 residues early relative to the CDR3; the germline J gene fills the gap. The V call is TRBV28, the J call TRBJ2-7; D might be TRBD1 (5 bases). The germline V and J ends were trimmed by 4 bases and 3 bases, with 13 bases remaining between them. This CDR3 has 14 residues. CDR1 is MDHEN and CDR2 is SYDVKM in the germline V gene. The chain's CDR3 is CASSSWGDDYEQYF. The sequenced part of the CDR3 DNA is TGTGCCAGCAGTTCCTGGGGCGACGACTACGAG.

This clone showed up many times. Read data end 3 residues before the CDR3 end; the end is taken from the germline J gene. The chain links TRBV11-2 to TRBJ2-1, with TRBD2 matching over 12 bases. The germline CDR1 and CDR2 sequences are SGHAT and FQNNGV. The CDR3 extends over 15 amino acids. V trimming: 5 bases; J trimming: 3 bases; junction bases outside the gene matches: 2. Partial CDR3 DNA: TGTGCCAGCAGCCAACTAGCGGGAGGCTACAATGAG. Residues: CASSQLAGGYNE. The whole CDR3 protein reads CASSQLAGGYNEQFF.

This clone was recorded at least ten times. The read is 3 residues too short to cover the CDR3 end, so that end is filled in from the germline J gene. The J gene is TRBJ2-3, the V gene TRBV7-6; 10 bases are a match to TRBD2. The germline V gene has CDR1 SGHVS and CDR2 FNYEAQ. The CDR3 sequence is 18 residues long. Unmatched junction bases numbered 11, after V lost 5 bases and J lost 0 bases. CDR3: CASSPPMGLASSTDTQYF. The CDR3 DNA, read in part, is TGTGCCAGCAGCCCCCCTATGGGACTAGCGAGTAGCACAGATACG.

This clone was detected many times. The CDR3 end falls 3 residues outside the read, so it is completed with the germline J gene. The V call is TRBV19, the J call TRBJ1-4, with D possibly matching TRBD1 (6 bases). CDR1 LNHDA and CDR2 SQIVND come from the germline V gene (reference sequence). V shed 5 bases and J shed 9 bases, with 19 bases lying between them. The CDR3 totals 15 residues. The CDR3 here is CASSLLANTGQKLFF. CDR3 DNA (partial): TGTGCCAGTAGTCTCCTCGCCAATACAGGGCAAAAA.